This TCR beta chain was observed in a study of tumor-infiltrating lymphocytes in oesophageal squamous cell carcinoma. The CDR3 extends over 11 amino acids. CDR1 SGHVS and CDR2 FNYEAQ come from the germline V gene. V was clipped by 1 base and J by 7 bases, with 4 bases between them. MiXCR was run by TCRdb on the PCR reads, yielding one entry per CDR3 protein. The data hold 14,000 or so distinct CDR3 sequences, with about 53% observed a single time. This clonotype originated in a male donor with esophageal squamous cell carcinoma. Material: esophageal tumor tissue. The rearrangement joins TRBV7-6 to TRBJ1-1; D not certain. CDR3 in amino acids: CASSLEGEAFF. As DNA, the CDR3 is TGTGCCAGCAGCTTAGAGGGTGAAGCTTTCTTT.